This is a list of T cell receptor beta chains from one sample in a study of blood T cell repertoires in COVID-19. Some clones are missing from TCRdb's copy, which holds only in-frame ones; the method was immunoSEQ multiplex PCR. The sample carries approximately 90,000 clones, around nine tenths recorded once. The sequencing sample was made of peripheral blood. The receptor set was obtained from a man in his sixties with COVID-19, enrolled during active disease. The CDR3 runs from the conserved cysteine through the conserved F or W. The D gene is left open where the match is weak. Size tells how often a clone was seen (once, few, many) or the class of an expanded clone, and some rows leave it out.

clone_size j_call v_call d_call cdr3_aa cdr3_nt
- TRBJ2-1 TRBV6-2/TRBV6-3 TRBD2 CASSYVGGAGEEDEQFF TGTGCCAGCAGTTACGTTGGCGGAGCGGGAGAGGAGGATGAGCAGTTCTTC
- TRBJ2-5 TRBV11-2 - CASSLEAETQYF TGTGCCAGCAGCTTAGAGGCAGAGACCCAGTACTTC
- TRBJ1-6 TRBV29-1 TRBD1 CSVGDRDNSPLHF TGCAGCGTTGGGGACAGGGATAATTCACCCCTCCACTTT
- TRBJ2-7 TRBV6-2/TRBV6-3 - CASSYSRGKMYHEQYF TGTGCCAGCAGTTACTCCCGGGGGAAGATGTACCACGAGCAGTACTTC
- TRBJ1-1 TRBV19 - CASSSRRTEAFF TGTGCCAGTAGTAGTCGTCGCACTGAAGCTTTCTTT
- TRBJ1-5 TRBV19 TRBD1 CASSRDRAGNQPQHF TGTGCCAGTAGCCGGGACAGGGCGGGGAATCAGCCCCAGCATTTT
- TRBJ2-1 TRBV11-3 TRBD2 CASSLAGTSGNEQFF TGTGCCAGCAGCTTAGCCGGGACTAGCGGCAATGAGCAGTTCTTC
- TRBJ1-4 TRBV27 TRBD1 CASRSSGTGDEKLFF TGTGCCAGCAGGTCGTCCGGGACAGGGGATGAAAAACTGTTTTTT
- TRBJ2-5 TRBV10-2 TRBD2 CASSKLAGGETQYF TGCGCCAGCAGTAAACTAGCGGGAGGAGAGACCCAGTACTTC
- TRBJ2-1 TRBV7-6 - CASSSRENEQFF TGTGCCAGCAGCTCGAGGGAGAATGAGCAGTTCTTC
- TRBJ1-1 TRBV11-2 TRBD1 CASSLAWQGVAFF TGTGCCAGCAGCTTAGCCTGGCAGGGGGTAGCTTTCTTT
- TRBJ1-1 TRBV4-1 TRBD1 CASSHAPGQKITEAFF TGCGCCAGCAGCCACGCACCGGGACAGAAAATCACTGAAGCTTTCTTT
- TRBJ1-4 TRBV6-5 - CASKRAVNEKLFF TGTGCCAGCAAGCGGGCAGTTAATGAAAAACTGTTTTTT
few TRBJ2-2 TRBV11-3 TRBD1 CASSLDRLGGTGAAGELFF TGTGCCAGCAGCTTAGATCGGTTAGGCGGGACAGGGGCGGCCGGGGAGCTGTTTTTT
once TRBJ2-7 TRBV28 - CASIPHRDSDEQYF TGTGCCAGCATTCCTCACAGGGATTCCGACGAGCAGTACTTC
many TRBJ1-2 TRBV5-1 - CASSLALQGLNYGYTF TGCGCCAGCAGCTTGGCCTTACAGGGCCTTAACTATGGCTACACCTTC
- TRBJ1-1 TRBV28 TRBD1 CASRTGQSNTEAFF TGTGCCAGCAGAACGGGACAGAGCAACACTGAAGCTTTCTTT
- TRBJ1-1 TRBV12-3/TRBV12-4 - CASSFADTEAFF TGTGCCAGCAGTTTCGCGGACACTGAAGCTTTCTTT
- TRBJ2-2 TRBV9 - CASGRVTGELFF TGTGCCAGCGGGCGAGTGACCGGGGAGCTGTTTTTT
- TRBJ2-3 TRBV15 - CATSREDNTDTQYF TGTGCCACCAGCAGAGAAGACAACACAGATACGCAGTATTTT
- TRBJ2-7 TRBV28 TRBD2 CASTPGLAGGLSSYEQYF TGTGCCAGCACACCGGGACTAGCGGGAGGCTTGAGCTCCTACGAGCAGTACTTC
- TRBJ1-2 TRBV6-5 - CAGGASYGYTF TGTGCCGGGGGGGCCAGCTATGGCTACACCTTC
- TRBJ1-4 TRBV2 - CASSERGATNEKLFF TGTGCCAGCAGTGAACGGGGTGCAACTAATGAAAAACTGTTTTTT
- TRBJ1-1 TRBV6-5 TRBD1 CASRIGTGPTEAFF TGTGCCAGCAGAATCGGGACAGGGCCTACTGAAGCTTTCTTT
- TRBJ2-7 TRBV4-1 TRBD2 CASSQVSGGYEQYF TGCGCCAGCAGCCAAGTAAGCGGGGGCTACGAGCAGTACTTC
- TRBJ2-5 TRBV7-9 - CASSLFPGGETQYF TGTGCCAGCAGCTTATTTCCCGGAGGGGAGACCCAGTACTTC
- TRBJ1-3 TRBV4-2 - CASSQDSGSGNTIYF TGTGCCAGCAGCCAAGATTCAGGTTCTGGAAACACCATATATTTT
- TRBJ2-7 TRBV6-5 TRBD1 CASSLNRGRAHEQYF TGTGCCAGCAGTCTAAACAGGGGGCGGGCTCACGAGCAGTACTTC
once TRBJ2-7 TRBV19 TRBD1 CASRDRAYEQYF TGTGCCAGCCGGGACAGGGCGTACGAGCAGTACTTC
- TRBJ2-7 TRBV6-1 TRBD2 CASSELADSYEQYF TGTGCCAGCAGTGAACTAGCGGACTCCTACGAGCAGTACTTC
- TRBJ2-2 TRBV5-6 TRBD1 CASSSGTGTGELFF TGTGCCAGCAGCTCCGGGACAGGCACCGGGGAGCTGTTTTTT
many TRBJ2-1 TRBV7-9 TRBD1 CASSPLRDRDYEQFF TGTGCCAGCAGCCCACTTCGGGACAGGGATTATGAGCAGTTCTTC
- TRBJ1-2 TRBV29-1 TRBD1 CSVDGQGEKGYTF TGCAGCGTTGACGGGCAGGGGGAGAAGGGCTACACCTTC
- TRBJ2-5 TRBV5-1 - CASSPEGFKTQYF TGCGCCAGCAGCCCGGAGGGGTTCAAGACCCAGTACTTC
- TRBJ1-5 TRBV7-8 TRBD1 CASSLGWTGGIQPQHF TGTGCCAGCAGCTTAGGCTGGACAGGGGGGATTCAGCCCCAGCATTTT
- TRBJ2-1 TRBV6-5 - CASNDYGGRNEQFF TGTGCCAGCAACGACTATGGTGGGCGCAATGAGCAGTTCTTC
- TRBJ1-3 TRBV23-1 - CASSQRLGHRGNTIYF TGCGCCAGCAGTCAACGGCTGGGGCATCGCGGAAACACCATATATTTT
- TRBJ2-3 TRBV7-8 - CASSLVTGRSTDTQYF TGTGCCAGCAGCTTAGTGACGGGGAGATCAACAGATACGCAGTATTTT
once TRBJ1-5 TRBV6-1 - CASSESAEVQPQHF TGTGCCAGCAGTGAAAGCGCGGAGGTGCAGCCCCAGCATTTT
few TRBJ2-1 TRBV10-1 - CASGERAYNEQFF TGCGCCAGCGGAGAGCGGGCCTACAATGAGCAGTTCTTC
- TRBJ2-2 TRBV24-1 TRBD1 CATSDRGQYTGELFF TGTGCCACCAGTGACAGGGGACAGTACACCGGGGAGCTGTTTTTT